The subject of this entry is one TCR beta chain. Its matching antigen is unknown. This entry comes from a study of T cell responses to AZD1222 COVID-19 vaccine. General study results and limits: After the peak T cell response, and only then, were repertoires sampled. Spike-specific TCR breadth and depth both grew after two AZD1222 doses. Donors were largely white British and mainly female; clonal diversity was possibly underestimated. Reports indicate that nearly half of spike-specific TCRs are directed at unmutated variant regions.

V was clipped by 0 bases and J by 1 base, with 7 bases between them. The germline V gene encodes CDR1 SGDLS and CDR2 YYNGEE. The CDR3 has 14 amino acids. Clones were sequenced by immunoSEQ multiplex PCR, and TCRdb holds only the in-frame ones, with some missing. Of some 150,000 clones listed, less than 90% were seen once; the top ten hold 5.5% to 8.5%. This receptor was identified in an adult who had recovered from COVID-19. Here the sequenced sample was peripheral blood, taken after recovery from COVID-19. This chain uses TRBV9 with TRBJ1-1; D is unclear. The CDR3 sequence is CASSVARENTEAFF. The DNA for the CDR3 is TGTGCCAGCAGCGTAGCGCGGGAGAACACTGAAGCTTTCTTT.